The source of this T cell receptor beta chain is a study of blood T cell repertoires in COVID-19. Study details: Specimens from acute and convalescent COVID-19 originated in the United States, Italy and Spain. Nucleic acid was either cDNA or gDNA, and it came from T cells, B-cell-depleted T cells, or PBMCs.

Each participant's cohort was designated according to participant-reported clinical history. Produced via immunoSEQ multiplex PCR; TCRdb's table is partial and in-frame only. The top ten clones hold around 1.1% of a sample with 250,000 to 300,000 clones, about nine tenths of them seen once. The sequenced material came from PBMCs or T cells enriched from blood (not recorded which). The clonotype was recovered from a woman aged 25 to 45 who had recovered from COVID-19.

Written as DNA, the CDR3 is TGCGCCAGCAGTGAGGGTCAGAATCAGCCCCAGCATTTT. Protein product: CASSEGQNQPQHF. The V and J genes are TRBV10-1 and TRBJ1-5; D is unresolved. With 2 bases removed from V and 4 bases from J, the gap between germline ends came to 6 bases. This CDR3 contains 13 residues. Germline CDR1 is WNHNN and CDR2 is SYGVQD (reference sequence).